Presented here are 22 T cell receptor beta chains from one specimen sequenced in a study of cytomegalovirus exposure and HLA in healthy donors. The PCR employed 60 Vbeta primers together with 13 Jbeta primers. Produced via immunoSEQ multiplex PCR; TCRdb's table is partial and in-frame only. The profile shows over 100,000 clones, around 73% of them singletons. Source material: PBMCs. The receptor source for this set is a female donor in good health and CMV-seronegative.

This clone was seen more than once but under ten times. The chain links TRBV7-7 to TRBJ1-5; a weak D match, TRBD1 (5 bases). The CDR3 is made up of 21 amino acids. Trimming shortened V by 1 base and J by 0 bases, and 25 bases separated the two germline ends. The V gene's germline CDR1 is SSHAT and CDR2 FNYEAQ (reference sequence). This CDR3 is CASSLGLRGQTTIYSNQPQHF. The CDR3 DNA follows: TGTGCCAGCAGCTTAGGATTGCGGGGCCAAACCACGATTTATAGCAATCAGCCCCAGCATTTT.

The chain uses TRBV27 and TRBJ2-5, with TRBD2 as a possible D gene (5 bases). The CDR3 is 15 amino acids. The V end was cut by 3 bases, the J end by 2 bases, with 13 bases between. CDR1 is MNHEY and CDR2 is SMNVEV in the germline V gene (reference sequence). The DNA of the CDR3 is TGTGCCAGCAGTTTTTCACGGGGTGGACAAGAGACCCAGTACTTC. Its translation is CASSFSRGGQETQYF.

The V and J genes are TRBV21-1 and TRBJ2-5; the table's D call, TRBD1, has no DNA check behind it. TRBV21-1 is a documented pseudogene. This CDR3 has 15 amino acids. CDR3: CASSRGQGLEETQYF. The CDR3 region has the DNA TGTGCCAGCAGCAGAGGACAGGGATTGGAAGAGACCCAGTACTTC.

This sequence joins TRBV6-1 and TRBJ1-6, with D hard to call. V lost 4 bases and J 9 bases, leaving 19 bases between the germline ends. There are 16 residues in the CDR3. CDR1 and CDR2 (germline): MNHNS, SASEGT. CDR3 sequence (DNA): TGTGCCAGCAGTGCCTCCCCGAGGGAGAACGGTTCACCCCTCCACTTT. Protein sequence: CASSASPRENGSPLHF.

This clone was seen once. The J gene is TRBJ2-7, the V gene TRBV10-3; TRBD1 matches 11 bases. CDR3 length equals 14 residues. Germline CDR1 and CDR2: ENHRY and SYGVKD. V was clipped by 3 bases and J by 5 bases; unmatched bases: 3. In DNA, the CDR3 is TGTGCCATCAGTGATTGGGACAGGGGGGACGAGCAGTACTTC. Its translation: CAISDWDRGDEQYF.

CDR3: CATSRDSGSKETQYF. The CDR3 DNA follows: TGTGCCACCAGCAGAGATTCAGGCAGCAAAGAGACCCAGTACTTC. This chain joins TRBV15 and TRBJ2-5; the D is unclear. Germline V gene data show CDR1 as LNHNV and CDR2 as YYDKDF (reference sequence). The germline V and J ends were trimmed by 0 bases and 3 bases, with 11 bases remaining between them. The CDR3 is made up of 15 amino acids.

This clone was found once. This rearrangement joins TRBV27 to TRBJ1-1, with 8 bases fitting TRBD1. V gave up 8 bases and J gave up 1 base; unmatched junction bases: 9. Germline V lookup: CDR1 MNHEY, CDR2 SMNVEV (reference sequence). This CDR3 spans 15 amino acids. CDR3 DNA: TGTGCCAGCTCCCCGACCGGACAGGGGAACACTGAAGCTTTCTTT. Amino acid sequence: CASSPTGQGNTEAFF.

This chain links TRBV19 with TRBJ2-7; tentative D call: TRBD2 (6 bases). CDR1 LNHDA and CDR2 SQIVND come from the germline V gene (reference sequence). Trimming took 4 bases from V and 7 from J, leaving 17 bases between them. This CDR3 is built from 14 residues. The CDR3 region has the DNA TGTGCCAGTAGTAGGGCAGGGACTGCCCGGGAGCAGTACTTC. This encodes CASSRAGTAREQYF. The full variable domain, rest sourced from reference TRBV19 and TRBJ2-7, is DGGITQSPKYLFRKEGQNVTLSCEQNLNHDAMYWYRQDPGQGLRLIYYSQIVNDFQKGDIAEGYSVSREKKESFPLTVTSAQKNPTAFYLCASSRAGTAREQYFGPGTRLTVT.

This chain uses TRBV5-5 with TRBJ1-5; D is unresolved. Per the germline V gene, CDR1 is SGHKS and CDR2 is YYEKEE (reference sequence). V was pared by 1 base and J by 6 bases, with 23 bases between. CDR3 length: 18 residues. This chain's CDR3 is CASSLFLVVRHVSQPQHF. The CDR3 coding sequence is TGTGCCAGCAGCTTGTTTTTAGTAGTCAGGCATGTATCTCAGCCCCAGCATTTT.

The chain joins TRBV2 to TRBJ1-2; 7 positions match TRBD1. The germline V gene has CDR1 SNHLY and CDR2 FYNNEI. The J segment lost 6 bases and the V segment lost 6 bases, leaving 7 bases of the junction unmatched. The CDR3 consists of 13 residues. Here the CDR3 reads CASSRQGSDGYTF. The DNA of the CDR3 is TGTGCCAGCAGCCGACAGGGAAGCGATGGCTACACCTTC.

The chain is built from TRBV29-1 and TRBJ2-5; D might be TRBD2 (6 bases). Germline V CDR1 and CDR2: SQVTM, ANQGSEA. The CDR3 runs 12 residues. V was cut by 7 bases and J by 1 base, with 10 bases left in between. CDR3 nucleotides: TGCAGCGGCAGGGAGGCCCAAGAGACCCAGTACTTC. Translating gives CSGREAQETQYF.

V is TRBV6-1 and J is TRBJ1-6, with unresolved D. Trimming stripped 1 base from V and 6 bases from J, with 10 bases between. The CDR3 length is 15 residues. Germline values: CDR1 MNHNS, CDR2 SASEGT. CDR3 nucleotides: TGTGCCAGCAGTGAAGAGGGCGGGAGTAATTCACCCCTCCACTTT. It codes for CASSEEGGSNSPLHF.

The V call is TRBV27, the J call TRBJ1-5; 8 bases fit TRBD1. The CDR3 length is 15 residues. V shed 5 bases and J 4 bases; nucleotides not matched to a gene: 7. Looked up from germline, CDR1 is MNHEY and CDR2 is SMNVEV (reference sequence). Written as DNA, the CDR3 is TGTGCCAGCAGTCCAACAGGGGGTTGGAATCAGCCCCAGCATTTT. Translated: CASSPTGGWNQPQHF.

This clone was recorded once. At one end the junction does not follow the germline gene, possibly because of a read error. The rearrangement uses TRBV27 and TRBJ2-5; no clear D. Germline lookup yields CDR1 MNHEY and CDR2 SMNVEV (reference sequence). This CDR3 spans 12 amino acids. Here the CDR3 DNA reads TGTGCCAGCAGCCCCACAGCCGGAACGCTAAACTTC. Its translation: CASSPTAGTLNF.

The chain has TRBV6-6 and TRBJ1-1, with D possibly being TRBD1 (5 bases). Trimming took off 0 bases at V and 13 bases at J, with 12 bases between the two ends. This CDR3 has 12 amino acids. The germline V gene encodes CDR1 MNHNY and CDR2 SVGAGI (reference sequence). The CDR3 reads CASSYSTGGVFF. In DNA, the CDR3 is TGTGCCAGCAGTTACTCGACGGGAGGGGTTTTCTTT.

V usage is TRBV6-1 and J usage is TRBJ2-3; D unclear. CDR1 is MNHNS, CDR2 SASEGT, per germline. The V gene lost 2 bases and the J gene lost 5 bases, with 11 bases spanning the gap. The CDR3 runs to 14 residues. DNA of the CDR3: TGTGCCAGCAGTGAAAGTATTGAGCAAGATACGCAGTATTTT. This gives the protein CASSESIEQDTQYF.

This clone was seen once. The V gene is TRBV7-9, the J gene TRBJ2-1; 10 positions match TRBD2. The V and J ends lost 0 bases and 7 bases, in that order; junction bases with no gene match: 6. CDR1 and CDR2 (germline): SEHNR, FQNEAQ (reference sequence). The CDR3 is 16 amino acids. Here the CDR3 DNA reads TGTGCCAGCAGCTTAGCGCCGGCTAGCGGGAGAAATGAGCAGTTCTTC. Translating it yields CASSLAPASGRNEQFF. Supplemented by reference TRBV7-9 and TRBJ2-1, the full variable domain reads DTGVSQNPRHKITKRGQNVTFRCDPISEHNRLYWYRQTLGQGPEFLTYFQNEAQLEKSRLLSDRFSAERPKGSFSTLEIQRTEQGDSAMYLCASSLAPASGRNEQFFGPGTRLTVL.

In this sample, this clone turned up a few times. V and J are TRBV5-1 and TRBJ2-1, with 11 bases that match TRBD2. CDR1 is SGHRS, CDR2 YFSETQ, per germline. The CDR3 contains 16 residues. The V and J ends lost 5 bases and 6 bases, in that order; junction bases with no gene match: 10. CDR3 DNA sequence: TGCGCCAGCAGACCCGAACTAGCGGGAGTGGGCAATGAGCAGTTCTTC. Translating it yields CASRPELAGVGNEQFF.

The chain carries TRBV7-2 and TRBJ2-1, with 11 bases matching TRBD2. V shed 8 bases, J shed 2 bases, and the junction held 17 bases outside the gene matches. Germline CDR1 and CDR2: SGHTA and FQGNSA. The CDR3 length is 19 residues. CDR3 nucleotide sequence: TGTGCCAGCGCTGGCCAGGCTATAGCGGGAGGGCACACCTACAATGAGCAGTTCTTC. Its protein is CASAGQAIAGGHTYNEQFF.

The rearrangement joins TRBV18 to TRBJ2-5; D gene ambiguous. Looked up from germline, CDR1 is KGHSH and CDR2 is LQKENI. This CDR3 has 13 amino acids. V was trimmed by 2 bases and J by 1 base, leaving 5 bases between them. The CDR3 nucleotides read TGTGCCAGCTCACCAACATCCCAAGAGACCCAGTACTTC. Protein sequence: CASSPTSQETQYF.

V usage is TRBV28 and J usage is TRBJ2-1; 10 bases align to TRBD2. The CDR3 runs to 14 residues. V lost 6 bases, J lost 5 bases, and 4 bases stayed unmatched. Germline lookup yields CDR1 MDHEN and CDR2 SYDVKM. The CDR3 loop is CASRAAGGNNEQFF. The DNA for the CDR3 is TGTGCCAGCAGGGCAGCGGGAGGGAACAATGAGCAGTTCTTC. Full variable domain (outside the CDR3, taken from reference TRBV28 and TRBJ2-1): DVKVTQSSRYLVKRTGEKVFLECVQDMDHENMFWYRQDPGLGLRLIYFSYDVKMKEKGDIPEGYSVSREKKERFSLILESASTNQTSMYLCASRAAGGNNEQFFGPGTRLTVL.

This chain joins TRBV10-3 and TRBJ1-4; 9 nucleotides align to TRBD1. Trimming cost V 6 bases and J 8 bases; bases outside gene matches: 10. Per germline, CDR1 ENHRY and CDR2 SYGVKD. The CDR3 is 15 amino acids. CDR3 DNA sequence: TGTGCCATCAGGGCCTCCGGGACAGGGAACGAAAAACTGTTTTTT. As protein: CAIRASGTGNEKLFF.